These T cell receptor beta chains were read from a single sample in a study of blood T cell repertoires in COVID-19. The protocol was immunoSEQ multiplex PCR, while the TCRdb copy is restricted to in-frame clones and leaves out a portion. The sample holds 60,000 or so clones; approximately 83% are singletons and the top ten take 3.5% to 4%. The sample was peripheral blood. Source of these receptors: a woman at least 80 years old with acute or convalescent COVID-19. Both conserved end residues are trimmed from each CDR3.

j_gene: TRBJ1-1
v_gene: TRBV19
CDR3aa: ASSIVGLGRTVYHTEAF

j_gene: TRBJ2-3
v_gene: TRBV30
CDR3aa: AWSRRASGGTDTQY

j_gene: TRBJ2-1
v_gene: TRBV5-1
CDR3aa: ASSFSEAASSYNEQF

j_gene: TRBJ2-7
v_gene: TRBV5-4
CDR3aa: ASSLATGQGAYEQY

j_gene: TRBJ1-5
v_gene: TRBV9
CDR3aa: ASSPGGTLDQPQH

j_gene: TRBJ1-1
v_gene: TRBV7-2
CDR3aa: ASSEEGGLKAF

j_gene: TRBJ1-1
v_gene: TRBV28
CDR3aa: ASGLARGGEAF

j_gene: TRBJ2-3
v_gene: TRBV4-1
CDR3aa: ASSQGRFRRESTDTQY

j_gene: TRBJ2-1
v_gene: TRBV6-4
CDR3aa: ASSPGTSSNEQF

j_gene: TRBJ1-3
v_gene: TRBV15
CDR3aa: ATGDRGSGNTIY

j_gene: TRBJ1-4
v_gene: TRBV30
CDR3aa: AWRRTGAGDEKLF

j_gene: TRBJ1-6
v_gene: TRBV27
CDR3aa: ASSRTGMDSPLH

j_gene: TRBJ2-7
v_gene: TRBV6-2/TRBV6-3
CDR3aa: ASSLQGFGQY

j_gene: TRBJ2-7
v_gene: TRBV6-5
CDR3aa: ATLLSSVPPEQY

j_gene: TRBJ2-1
v_gene: TRBV18
CDR3aa: ASFRGGVDNEQF

j_gene: TRBJ2-5
v_gene: TRBV24-1
CDR3aa: ATGLAGQETQY

j_gene: TRBJ1-5
v_gene: TRBV7-8
CDR3aa: ASSLAFGQGYQPQH

j_gene: TRBJ2-7
v_gene: TRBV29-1
CDR3aa: SVLGVAGFSYEQY

j_gene: TRBJ1-2
v_gene: TRBV20-1
CDR3aa: SARSGNGYT

j_gene: TRBJ2-3
v_gene: TRBV4-2
CDR3aa: ASSSQKRATDTQY

j_gene: TRBJ2-7
v_gene: TRBV18
CDR3aa: ASSPSRSGAYEQY

j_gene: TRBJ2-7
v_gene: TRBV27
CDR3aa: ASSLFPLQTSGSEQY

j_gene: TRBJ2-7
v_gene: TRBV27
CDR3aa: ASSLSRGGDSYEQY

j_gene: TRBJ1-1
v_gene: TRBV7-9
CDR3aa: ASSLTVGGTEAF

j_gene: TRBJ1-2
v_gene: TRBV18
CDR3aa: ASSPIQGGYT

j_gene: TRBJ2-7
v_gene: TRBV23-1
CDR3aa: ASRRGDRGGRKTYEQY

j_gene: TRBJ2-7
v_gene: TRBV27
CDR3aa: ASSLSGLAGGLGEQY

j_gene: TRBJ2-2
v_gene: TRBV6-5
CDR3aa: AAKERGMNTGELF

j_gene: TRBJ1-2
v_gene: TRBV7-6
CDR3aa: ASSLDGVNYGYT

j_gene: TRBJ1-5
v_gene: TRBV2
CDR3aa: ASSLTGDSNQPQH

j_gene: TRBJ2-7
v_gene: TRBV28
CDR3aa: ASSFPSGTGGHEQY

j_gene: TRBJ1-1
v_gene: TRBV19
CDR3aa: ASSIMSVNTEAF

j_gene: TRBJ1-1
v_gene: TRBV20-1
CDR3aa: SGTRDIEAF

j_gene: TRBJ2-7
v_gene: TRBV7-3
CDR3aa: ASSLGGSGYEQY

j_gene: TRBJ2-1
v_gene: TRBV2
CDR3aa: AAPQGNEQF

j_gene: TRBJ2-1
v_gene: TRBV6-5
CDR3aa: ASSRGTSGNYEQF

j_gene: TRBJ1-6
v_gene: TRBV10-1
CDR3aa: ASSEGTVNSPLH

j_gene: TRBJ1-3
v_gene: TRBV9
CDR3aa: ASSAVGPFDRAGNTIY

j_gene: TRBJ1-2
v_gene: TRBV5-1
CDR3aa: ASSARPGQGYGYT

j_gene: TRBJ1-4
v_gene: TRBV4-1
CDR3aa: ASSQESAGSNEKLF